These 30 T cell receptor beta chains share one sample of origin, sequenced in a study of shared clonotypes between healthy human individuals. The method was immunoSEQ multiplex PCR; TCRdb's version includes in-frame clones alone and lacks a portion of them. This sample has 850,000 to 1,100,000 clones, with 60% to 80% found just once. Sequences were obtained from memory CD4+ T cells from PBMCs. Stated subset: CD45RA-negative fraction. Every receptor here comes from a man aged 18 to 30 in good health. Some clones in this sample may be carry-over from other donors' samples.

This chain joins TRBV7-2 and TRBJ2-5; the D is unclear. Per the germline V gene, CDR1 is SGHTA and CDR2 is FQGNSA. CDR3 length equals 15 residues. V lost 2 bases, J lost 1 base, and 11 bases lay in between. DNA of the CDR3: TGTGCCAGCAGCTTAACTCGCCAGCCCCAAGAGACCCAGTACTTC. Protein product: CASSLTRQPQETQYF.

The chain carries TRBV20-1 and TRBJ2-7; unclear D gene. The germline gives CDR1 DFQATT, CDR2 SNEGSKA (reference sequence). CDR3 length: 10 amino acids. Trimming cost V 5 bases and J 8 bases, with 10 bases left between them. The CDR3, as DNA: TGCAGTGCTCCTCGAGCCCAGCAGTACTTC. Translated, it gives CSAPRAQQYF.

This rearrangement joins TRBV29-1 to TRBJ2-3; TRBD1 matches 9 bases. V shed 7 bases, J shed 2 bases, and the junction held 4 bases outside the gene matches. Germline loops: CDR1 SQVTM, CDR2 ANQGSEA. The length of the CDR3 is 13 residues. The CDR3 bases are TGCAGCGGCCGGGACAGGGACACAGATACGCAGTATTTT. This encodes CSGRDRDTDTQYF.

The table lists this clone with many counts. The genes are TRBV25-1 and TRBJ1-3, with 8 bases lining up with TRBD1. The CDR3 contains 14 residues. J lost 7 bases, V lost 3 bases, and 5 bases had no gene match. Germline V gene data show CDR1 as MGHDK and CDR2 as SYGVNS. In DNA form, the CDR3 reads TGTGCCAGCAGTGAGCAGGGGGCCAGGAACACCATATATTTT. Its protein product is CASSEQGARNTIYF.

V usage is TRBV7-6 and J usage is TRBJ2-3; D gene ambiguous. CDR3 size: 14 residues. CDR1 and CDR2 (germline): SGHVS, FNYEAQ. Trimming took 4 bases from V and 2 from J, leaving 10 bases between them. CDR3 region: CASSSGRTTDTQYF. In nucleotides, the CDR3 is TGTGCCAGCAGCTCCGGACGGACCACAGATACGCAGTATTTT. Combining the CDR3 with reference TRBV7-6 and TRBJ2-3 gives the whole variable domain GAGVSQSPRYKVTKRGQDVALRCDPISGHVSLYWYRQALGQGPEFLTYFNYEAQQDKSGLPNDRFSAERPEGSISTLTIQRTEQRDSAMYRCASSSGRTTDTQYFGPGTRLTVL.

The chain joins TRBV6-1 to TRBJ1-1; D is perhaps TRBD1 (5 bases). Germline assignment: CDR1 MNHNS and CDR2 SASEGT. Trimming cost V 3 bases and J 7 bases, with 15 bases left between them. There are 14 residues in the CDR3. In nucleotides, the CDR3 is TGTGCCAGCAGTGATTGGGGGGTCCTAGGTGAAGCTTTCTTT. It specifies CASSDWGVLGEAFF.

This clone was seen a handful of times. The rearrangement uses TRBV29-1 and TRBJ2-1, with 14 bases matching TRBD2. The trim removed 0 bases at V and 9 bases at J, leaving 7 bases unmatched. Germline CDR1 SQVTM, CDR2 ANQGSEA. The CDR3 loop spans 16 amino acids. In nucleotides, the CDR3 is TGCAGCGTTGAAGAGTTTGGGACTAGCGGGAGTGGTGAGCAGTTCTTC. Translating it yields CSVEEFGTSGSGEQFF.

The chain uses TRBV30 and TRBJ2-3, with 11 bases lining up with TRBD2. This CDR3 is built from 15 residues. Germline loops: CDR1 GTSNPN, CDR2 SVGIG (reference sequence). V lost 2 bases, J lost 2 bases, and 3 bases stayed unmatched. The CDR3 DNA sequence: TGTGCCTGGAGTCTGACTAGCGGGAACACAGATACGCAGTATTTT. Its translation is CAWSLTSGNTDTQYF.

The CDR3 loop is CASGLSMNEQFF. CDR3 sequence (DNA): TGTGCCAGCGGGCTATCTATGAATGAGCAGTTCTTC. The chain links TRBV7-3 to TRBJ2-1; D call uncertain. The CDR3 is 12 residues long. Germline lookup yields CDR1 SGHTA and CDR2 FQGTGA. V lost 8 bases and J 7 bases, leaving 12 bases between the germline ends.

This clone occurred once. The chain joins TRBV30 to TRBJ2-7; 7 bases match TRBD2. The germline gives CDR1 GTSNPN, CDR2 SVGIG (reference sequence). Trimming took 1 base from V and 0 from J; bases not matched to a gene: 9. The CDR3 has 16 amino acids. The CDR3 DNA follows: TGTGCCTGGAGTGCGGTTGCTAGCGGTTACTCCTACGAGCAGTACTTC. It codes for CAWSAVASGYSYEQYF.

V and J are TRBV5-3 and TRBJ2-2; possible D gene TRBD2, 5 bases. TRBV5-3 falls under the ORF class, with uncertain function. The V end lost 5 bases, the J end lost 0 bases, and 29 bases lay between the germline ends. The CDR3 length is 21 residues. In DNA form, the CDR3 reads TGTGCCAGAAGACTCCCGCTGGAGGCCGCCCTCTATTCGCCGAACACCGGGGAGCTGTTTTTT. Amino acid sequence: CARRLPLEAALYSPNTGELFF.

The chain employs TRBV5-1 and TRBJ2-3; D ambiguous. The V gene's germline CDR1 is SGHRS and CDR2 YFSETQ. This CDR3 comprises 13 residues. Trimming shortened V by 10 bases and J by 2 bases, and 14 bases separated the two germline ends. CDR3 amino acids: CASSDGDTDTQYF. The CDR3 nucleotides are TGCGCCTCCTCGGACGGCGACACAGATACGCAGTATTTT.

The chain employs TRBV4-2 and TRBJ1-1, with 8 bases that match TRBD1. Germline V gives CDR1 LGHNA, CDR2 YNFKEQ. The trim removed 4 bases at V and 3 bases at J, leaving 4 bases unmatched. This CDR3 contains 14 residues. The chain's CDR3 is CASSPPTGDTEAFF. The CDR3 bases are TGTGCCAGCAGCCCACCGACAGGGGACACTGAAGCTTTCTTT.

This chain joins TRBV9 and TRBJ2-7; the D is unclear. Looked up from germline, CDR1 is SGDLS and CDR2 is YYNGEE. V was pared by 2 bases and J by 0 bases, with 12 bases between. This CDR3 region has 15 residues. CDR3 nucleotide sequence: TGTGCCAGCAGCGTGGGCCCAGAGAGCTCCTACGAGCAGTACTTC. Translated: CASSVGPESSYEQYF.

As concerns this clone: A much larger clone differs by one base, so this may be a read error. The chain links TRBV9 to TRBJ1-1; maybe TRBD1 (5 bases). Germline V lookup: CDR1 SGDLS, CDR2 YYNGEE. The CDR3 has 13 residues. CDR3 protein: CTSSRDRNTEAFF. DNA of the CDR3: TGTACCAGCAGTCGGGACCGAAACACTGAAGCTTTCTTT.

This chain links TRBV27 with TRBJ2-7; TRBD2 matches at 7 bases. CDR1 MNHEY and CDR2 SMNVEV come from the germline V gene (reference sequence). This CDR3 has 14 amino acids. With 6 bases clipped from V and 7 bases from J, the junction kept 12 bases outside the gene matches. The CDR3 bases are TGTGCCAGCAGGAATACCTGGGGGGGAGGGGAGCAGTACTTC. The encoded protein is CASRNTWGGGEQYF.

This rearrangement joins TRBV30 to TRBJ1-4, with no clear D. The CDR3 sequence is 15 residues long. Germline V CDR1 and CDR2: GTSNPN, SVGIG (reference sequence). V shed 2 bases and J shed 0 bases, with 10 bases lying between them. The CDR3 reads CAWSSLSATNEKLFF. DNA for the CDR3: TGTGCCTGGAGTTCTCTGTCCGCAACTAATGAAAAACTGTTTTTT. Drawing the rest from reference TRBV30 and TRBJ1-4, the complete variable domain is SQTIHQWPATLVQPVGSPLSLECTVEGTSNPNLYWYRQAAGRGLQLLFYSVGIGQISSEVPQNLSASRPQDRQFILSSKKLLLSDSGFYLCAWSSLSATNEKLFFGSGTQLSVL.

The chain employs TRBV11-2 and TRBJ1-2; a possible D gene is TRBD1 (5 bases). Per the germline V gene, CDR1 is SGHAT and CDR2 is FQNNGV. Trimming removed 0 bases at V and 8 bases at J, with 13 bases between. The CDR3 sequence is 14 residues long. The CDR3 loop is CASSLEGGFIGYTF. DNA of the CDR3: TGTGCCAGCAGCTTAGAGGGGGGATTTATCGGCTACACCTTC. Full variable domain (outside the CDR3, taken from reference TRBV11-2 and TRBJ1-2): EAGVAQSPRYKIIEKRQSVAFWCNPISGHATLYWYQQILGQGPKLLIQFQNNGVVDDSQLPKDRFSAERLKGVDSTLKIQPAKLEDSAVYLCASSLEGGFIGYTFGSGTRLTVV.

The CDR3 sequence is CASSQGSVFEFTDTQYF. The CDR3 DNA reads TGTGCCAGCAGCCAAGGTAGCGTATTCGAGTTCACAGATACGCAGTATTTT. The V and J genes are TRBV4-2 and TRBJ2-3, with D tentatively TRBD2 (5 bases). Germline V gene sequence: CDR1 LGHNA, CDR2 YNFKEQ. V was cut by 1 base and J by 2 bases, with 16 bases left in between. The CDR3 is 17 residues long.

The chain combines TRBV28 with TRBJ1-5; D is perhaps TRBD1 (5 bases). V was cut by 3 bases and J by 9 bases, with 15 bases left in between. Germline V gene lookup returns CDR1 MDHEN and CDR2 SYDVKM. This CDR3 has 14 residues. The DNA of the CDR3 is TGTGCCAGCAGTTTCCCCGGGGCCCTACGGCCCCAGCATTTT. It is translated as CASSFPGALRPQHF. Full variable domain (rest looked up from reference TRBV28 and TRBJ1-5): DVKVTQSSRYLVKRTGEKVFLECVQDMDHENMFWYRQDPGLGLRLIYFSYDVKMKEKGDIPEGYSVSREKKERFSLILESASTNQTSMYLCASSFPGALRPQHFGDGTRLSIL.

This clone was recorded a few times. The chain uses TRBV20-1 and TRBJ2-5, with unresolved D. V lost 6 bases to trimming and J lost 7 bases, with 12 bases between them. The germline CDR1 and CDR2 sequences are DFQATT and SNEGSKA (reference sequence). This CDR3 contains 11 residues. The CDR3 DNA reads TGCAGTGCCGACACCCCGCGGACCCAGTACTTC. Its translation is CSADTPRTQYF.

The gene calls are TRBV18 and TRBJ1-1; D is unresolved. Germline-derived CDR1 and CDR2 are KGHSH and LQKENI. CDR3 length equals 13 residues. The V end was cut by 5 bases, the J end by 1 base, with 8 bases between. The CDR3 here is CASSDTWNTEAFF. CDR3 DNA sequence: TGTGCCAGCTCAGATACATGGAACACTGAAGCTTTCTTT.

This sequence joins TRBV5-1 and TRBJ2-7; 11 nucleotides line up with TRBD1. V shed 4 bases and J 2 bases; nucleotides not matched to a gene: 8. CDR1 and CDR2 from the germline V gene are SGHRS and YFSETQ. The CDR3 consists of 16 residues. The CDR3 region is CASSPGTGGPTYEQYF. CDR3 DNA: TGCGCCAGCAGCCCAGGGACAGGGGGACCCACCTACGAGCAGTACTTC. The variable domain in full, completed from reference TRBV5-1 and TRBJ2-7, reads KAGVTQTPRYLIKTRGQQVTLSCSPISGHRSVSWYQQTPGQGLQFLFEYFSETQRNKGNFPGRFSGRQFSNSRSEMNVSTLELGDSALYLCASSPGTGGPTYEQYFGPGTRLTVT.

The chain combines TRBV19 with TRBJ2-1; 16 nucleotides align to TRBD2. The CDR3 spans 16 residues. The junction had 9 bases not matched to a gene; V was cut back by 6 bases and J by 10 bases. Germline lookup yields CDR1 LNHDA and CDR2 SQIVND (reference sequence). CDR3 sequence: CASRSPGLAGGGEQFF. Written as DNA, the CDR3 is TGTGCCAGTAGATCACCGGGACTAGCGGGAGGGGGCGAGCAGTTCTTC. Variable domain in full (rest from reference TRBV19 and TRBJ2-1): DGGITQSPKYLFRKEGQNVTLSCEQNLNHDAMYWYRQDPGQGLRLIYYSQIVNDFQKGDIAEGYSVSREKKESFPLTVTSAQKNPTAFYLCASRSPGLAGGGEQFFGPGTRLTVL.

This chain joins TRBV19 and TRBJ1-5; D perhaps matches TRBD1 (6 bases). V dropped 6 bases and J dropped 0 bases, with 9 bases sitting between them. Germline V gene sequence: CDR1 LNHDA, CDR2 SQIVND (reference sequence). The CDR3 is 14 amino acids. DNA for the CDR3: TGTGCCAGTAGGGGGACAATTAGCAATCAGCCCCAGCATTTT. Its translation: CASRGTISNQPQHF.

J is TRBJ1-4 and V is TRBV4-3; TRBD1 aligns across 7 bases. Trimming took 4 bases from V and 2 from J; bases not matched to a gene: 19. Germline V gene data show CDR1 as LGHNA and CDR2 as YSLEER. This CDR3 has 20 amino acids. The CDR3 DNA sequence: TGCGCCAGCAGCCCGTTTAAAACAGGGGCCAATAGTTGGACTAATGAAAAACTGTTTTTT. This encodes CASSPFKTGANSWTNEKLFF.

The gene calls are TRBV9 and TRBJ2-3, with 9 bases identical to TRBD1. The CDR3 extends over 15 amino acids. Germline CDR1 is SGDLS and CDR2 is YYNGEE. V dropped 0 bases and J dropped 1; count of bases not matched to a gene: 0. CDR3 bases: TGTGCCAGCAGCGTAGGACAGGGGGGCACAGATACGCAGTATTTT. Protein: CASSVGQGGTDTQYF.

The chain links TRBV7-2 to TRBJ2-7; D possibly corresponds to TRBD2 (6 bases). Germline V gene lookup returns CDR1 SGHTA and CDR2 FQGNSA. Between the trimmed V and J ends, which lost 5 bases and 3 bases, there was a span of 14 bases. CDR3 length: 14 residues. For the CDR3, the DNA is TGTGCCAGCAGCCAAACCGGGACTGACTACGAGCAGTACTTC. Protein sequence: CASSQTGTDYEQYF.

The V call is TRBV5-6, the J call TRBJ1-3; D possibly corresponds to TRBD1 (5 bases). Germline V gene lookup returns CDR1 SGHDT and CDR2 YYEEEE. The V end lost 4 bases, the J end lost 0 bases, and 11 bases lay between the germline ends. There are 15 residues in the CDR3. CDR3 bases: TGTGCCAGCAGCAAACGACAGTACTCTGGAAACACCATATATTTT. Amino acids: CASSKRQYSGNTIYF.

About this clone: This same CDR3 is encoded by further DNA sequences in the sample. The chain joins TRBV7-9 to TRBJ1-1; D is undetermined. This CDR3 contains 13 residues. Deletions cut 1 base from V and 1 base from J, with 4 bases between. Germline CDR1 is SEHNR and CDR2 is FQNEAQ (reference sequence). The CDR3 sequence: CASSLGANTEAFF. DNA for the CDR3: TGTGCCAGCAGCTTAGGCGCGAACACTGAAGCTTTCTTT.